This T cell receptor beta chain comes out of a study of cytomegalovirus exposure and HLA in healthy donors. Whole-study results and caveats: A later analysis, which compared TCR beta chains of equal frequency, found the HLA-associated ones more clonally expanded.

Researchers ran the PCR with 60 Vbeta and 13 Jbeta primers. Repertoires were generated with immunoSEQ multiplex PCR, while TCRdb's copy carries only in-frame clones and drops some. The table gives 150,000 to 200,000 clones; the top ten clones make up 6.5% of it. V lost 5 bases, J lost 2 bases, and 25 bases lay in between. The CDR3 totals 18 residues. To note about this clone: Its target is unknown.

Sequencing was done on a sample of PBMCs. The sequence was collected from a man aged 25 to 40 in good health and CMV-seronegative. The V gene is TRBV5-3, the J gene TRBJ2-5; D might be TRBD2 (6 bases). TRBV5-3 falls under the ORF class, with uncertain function. The CDR3 DNA follows: TGTGCCAGAAGTAAAGTAGGGCGTGTTGGAGGGATACAAGAGACCCAGTACTTC. Translation: CARSKVGRVGGIQETQYF.